This TCR beta chain originates from a study of regulatory T cells in long-lasting Graves disease. iRepertoire HTBI primers and Arm-PCR of CDR3 regions built TCR beta libraries. TCRdb itself ran the multiplex PCR reads through MiXCR, one entry per CDR3 protein. Of fewer than 400,000 distinct CDR3 sequences in the sample, 20% were seen once. Indicated time point: persistent/refractory GD, antithyroid drugs over 5 years with positive TRAb. PBMC-derived RNA was used for the TCR library. All patients originated from an endocrinology department located in Xi'an, China. This clonotype was detected ten times or more. Its antigen is currently unknown. Whole-study results and caveats: Among samples with persistent disease, TRBV28, TRBJ1-2 and TRBJ2-5 were favored. Lower TCR diversity characterized persistent Graves' patients relative to newly diagnosed patients.

Germline-derived CDR1 and CDR2 are SGHVS and FNYEAQ. V was clipped by 5 bases and J by 6 bases; unmatched bases: 7. The CDR3 consists of 15 residues. The chain recombines TRBV7-6 with TRBJ1-1; 12 nucleotides agree with TRBD1. This sequence was found in a female donor with Graves disease. This material consisted of peripheral blood mononuclear cells (PBMCs), taken when the disease was refractory, from a patient treated with antithyroid drugs. The CDR3 region is CASSPGTGGAAEAFF. In DNA, the CDR3 is TGTGCCAGCAGCCCCGGGACAGGGGGCGCGGCTGAAGCTTTCTTT.